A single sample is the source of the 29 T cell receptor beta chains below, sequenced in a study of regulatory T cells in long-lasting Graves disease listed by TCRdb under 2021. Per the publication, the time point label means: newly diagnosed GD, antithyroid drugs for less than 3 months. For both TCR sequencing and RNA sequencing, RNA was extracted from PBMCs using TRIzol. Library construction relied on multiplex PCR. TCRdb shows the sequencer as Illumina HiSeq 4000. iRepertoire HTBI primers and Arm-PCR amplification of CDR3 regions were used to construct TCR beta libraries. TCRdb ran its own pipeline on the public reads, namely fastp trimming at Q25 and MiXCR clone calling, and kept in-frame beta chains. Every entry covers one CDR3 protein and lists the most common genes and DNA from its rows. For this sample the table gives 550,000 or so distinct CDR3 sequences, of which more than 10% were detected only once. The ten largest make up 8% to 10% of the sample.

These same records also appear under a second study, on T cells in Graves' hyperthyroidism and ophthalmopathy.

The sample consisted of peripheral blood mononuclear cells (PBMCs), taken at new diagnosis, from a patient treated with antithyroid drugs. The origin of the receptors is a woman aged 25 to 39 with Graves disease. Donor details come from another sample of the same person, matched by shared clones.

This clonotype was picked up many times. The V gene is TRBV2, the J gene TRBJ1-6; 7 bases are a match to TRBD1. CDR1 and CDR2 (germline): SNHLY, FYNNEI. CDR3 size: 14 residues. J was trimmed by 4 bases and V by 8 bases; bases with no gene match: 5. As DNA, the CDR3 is TGTGCCAGCTCCCGGGACAGTTATAATTCACCCCTCCACTTT. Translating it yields CASSRDSYNSPLHF.

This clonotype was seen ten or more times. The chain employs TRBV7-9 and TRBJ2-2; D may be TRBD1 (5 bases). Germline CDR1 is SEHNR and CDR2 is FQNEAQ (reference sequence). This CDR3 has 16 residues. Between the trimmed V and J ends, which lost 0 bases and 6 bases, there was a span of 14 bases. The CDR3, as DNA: TGTGCCAGCAGCTTAGCGGGGCGAGCTGATGCCGGGGAGCTGTTTTTT. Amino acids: CASSLAGRADAGELFF.

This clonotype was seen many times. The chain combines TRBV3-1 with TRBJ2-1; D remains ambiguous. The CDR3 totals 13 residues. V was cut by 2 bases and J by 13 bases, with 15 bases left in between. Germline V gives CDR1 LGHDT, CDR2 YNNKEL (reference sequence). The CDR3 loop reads CASSQIGKTRQFF. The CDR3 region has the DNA TGTGCCAGCAGCCAAATCGGTAAGACCAGACAGTTCTTC.

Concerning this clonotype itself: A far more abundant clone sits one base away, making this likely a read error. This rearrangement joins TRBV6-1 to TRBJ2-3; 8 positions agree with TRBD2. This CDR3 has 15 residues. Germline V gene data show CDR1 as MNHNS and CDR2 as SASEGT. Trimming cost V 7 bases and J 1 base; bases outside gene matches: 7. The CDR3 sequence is CASTGGGGRTDTQYF. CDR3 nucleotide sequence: TGTGCCAGCACCGGGGGGGGAGGCCGCACAGATACGCAGTATTTT.

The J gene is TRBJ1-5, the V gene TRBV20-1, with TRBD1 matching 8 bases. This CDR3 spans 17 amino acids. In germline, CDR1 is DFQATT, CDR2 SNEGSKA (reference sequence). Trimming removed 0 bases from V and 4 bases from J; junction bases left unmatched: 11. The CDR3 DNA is TGCAGTGCTAGAGATTTGTCGCAGGGGGCCGGAAATCAGCCCCAGCATTTT. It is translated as CSARDLSQGAGNQPQHF.

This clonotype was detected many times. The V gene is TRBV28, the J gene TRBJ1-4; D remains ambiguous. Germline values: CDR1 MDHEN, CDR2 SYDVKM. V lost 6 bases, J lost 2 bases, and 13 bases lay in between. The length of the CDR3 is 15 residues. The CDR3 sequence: CASRSFTRTNEKLFF. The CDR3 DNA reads TGTGCCAGCAGGTCCTTCACCCGGACTAATGAAAAACTGTTTTTT. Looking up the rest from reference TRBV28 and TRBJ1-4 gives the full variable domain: DVKVTQSSRYLVKRTGEKVFLECVQDMDHENMFWYRQDPGLGLRLIYFSYDVKMKEKGDIPEGYSVSREKKERFSLILESASTNQTSMYLCASRSFTRTNEKLFFGSGTQLSVL.

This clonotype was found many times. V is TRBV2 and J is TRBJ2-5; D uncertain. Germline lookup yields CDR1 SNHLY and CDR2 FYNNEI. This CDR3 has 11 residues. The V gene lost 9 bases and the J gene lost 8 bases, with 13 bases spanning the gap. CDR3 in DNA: TGTGCCAGTGAAGAAGGCGCCACCCAGTACTTC. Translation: CASEEGATQYF.

For the CDR3, the DNA is TGCGCCAGCAGCTTGGCCGAGGGACAGGCGGATGGCTACACCTTC. Protein: CASSLAEGQADGYTF. V usage is TRBV5-1 and J usage is TRBJ1-2, with TRBD1 identical over 8 bases. The CDR3 loop spans 15 amino acids. In germline, CDR1 is SGHRS, CDR2 YFSETQ. The junction had 7 bases not matched to a gene; V was cut back by 0 bases and J by 6 bases.

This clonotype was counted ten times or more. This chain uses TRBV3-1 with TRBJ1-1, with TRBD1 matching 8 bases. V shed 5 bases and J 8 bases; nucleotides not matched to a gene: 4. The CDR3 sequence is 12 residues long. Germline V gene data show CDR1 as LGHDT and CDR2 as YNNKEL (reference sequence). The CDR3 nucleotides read TGTGCCAGCAGCTCAGGGGGCGGCGAAGCTTTCTTT. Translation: CASSSGGGEAFF.

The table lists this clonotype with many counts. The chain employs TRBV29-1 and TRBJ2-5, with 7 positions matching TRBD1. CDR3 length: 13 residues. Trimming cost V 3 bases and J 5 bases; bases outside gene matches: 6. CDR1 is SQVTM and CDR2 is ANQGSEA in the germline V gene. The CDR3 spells CSVDLLRGETQYF. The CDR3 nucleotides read TGCAGCGTTGATCTCCTCAGGGGGGAGACCCAGTACTTC.

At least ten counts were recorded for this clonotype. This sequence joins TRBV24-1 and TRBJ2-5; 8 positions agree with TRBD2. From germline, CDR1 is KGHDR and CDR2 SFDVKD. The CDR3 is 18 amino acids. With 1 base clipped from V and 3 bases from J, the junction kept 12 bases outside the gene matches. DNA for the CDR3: TGTGCCACCAGTGATTTAAGACTAGCGCAAGGAGTGAAAGAGACCCAGTACTTC. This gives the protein CATSDLRLAQGVKETQYF.

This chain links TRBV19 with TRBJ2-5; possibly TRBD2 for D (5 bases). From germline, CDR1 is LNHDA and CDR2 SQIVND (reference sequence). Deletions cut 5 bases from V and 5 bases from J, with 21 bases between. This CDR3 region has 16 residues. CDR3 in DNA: TGTGCCAGTAGTCCCCATGTCCGGGATCGTGGGGAGACCCAGTACTTC. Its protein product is CASSPHVRDRGETQYF.

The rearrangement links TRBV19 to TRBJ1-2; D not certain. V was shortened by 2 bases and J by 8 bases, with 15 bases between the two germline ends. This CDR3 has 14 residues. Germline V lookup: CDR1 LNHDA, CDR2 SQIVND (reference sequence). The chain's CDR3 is CASSIRTARGGYTF. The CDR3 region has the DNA TGTGCCAGTAGTATAAGGACCGCCCGGGGAGGCTACACCTTC.

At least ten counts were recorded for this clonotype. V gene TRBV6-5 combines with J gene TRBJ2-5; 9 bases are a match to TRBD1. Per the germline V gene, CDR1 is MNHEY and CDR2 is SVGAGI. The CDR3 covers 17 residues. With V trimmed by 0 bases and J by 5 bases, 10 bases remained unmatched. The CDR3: CASSYSRDRAGGETQYF. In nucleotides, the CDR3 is TGTGCCAGCAGTTACTCTCGGGACAGGGCTGGAGGGGAGACCCAGTACTTC.

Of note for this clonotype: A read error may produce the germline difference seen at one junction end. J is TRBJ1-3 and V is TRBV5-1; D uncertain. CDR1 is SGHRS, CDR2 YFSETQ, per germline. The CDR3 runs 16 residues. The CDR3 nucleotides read TGCGCCAGCAGCTTGGTTGGAGTTCGGTATGGAACCACCATATATTTT. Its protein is CASSLVGVRYGTTIYF.

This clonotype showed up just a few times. CDR3 amino acids: CASSYGGRGNTEAFF. In nucleotides, the CDR3 is TGTGCCAGCAGCTACGGGGGGCGAGGGAACACTGAAGCTTTCTTT. The chain employs TRBV3-1 and TRBJ1-1, with D perhaps TRBD1 (6 bases). This CDR3 region has 15 residues. V shed 5 bases and J shed 1 base, with 14 bases lying between them. Germline values: CDR1 LGHDT, CDR2 YNNKEL (reference sequence).

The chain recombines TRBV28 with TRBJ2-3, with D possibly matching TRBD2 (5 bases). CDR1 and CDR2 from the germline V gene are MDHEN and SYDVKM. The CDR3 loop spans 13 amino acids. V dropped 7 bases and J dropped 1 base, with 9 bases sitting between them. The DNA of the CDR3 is TGTGCCAGCACCAACGGGGGCACAGATACGCAGTATTTT. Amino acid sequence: CASTNGGTDTQYF.

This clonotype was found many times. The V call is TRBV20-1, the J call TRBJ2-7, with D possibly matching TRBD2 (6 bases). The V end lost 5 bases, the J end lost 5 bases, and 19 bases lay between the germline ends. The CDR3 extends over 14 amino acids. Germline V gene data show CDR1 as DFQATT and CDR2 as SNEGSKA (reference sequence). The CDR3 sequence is CSAPNSAGGNEQYF. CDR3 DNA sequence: TGCAGTGCTCCCAATAGCGCCGGCGGGAACGAGCAGTACTTC.

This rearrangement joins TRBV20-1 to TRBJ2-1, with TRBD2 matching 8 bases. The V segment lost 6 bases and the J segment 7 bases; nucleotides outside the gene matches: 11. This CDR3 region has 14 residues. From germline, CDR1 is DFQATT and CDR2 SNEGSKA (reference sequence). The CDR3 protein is CSAAGRAYGNEQFF. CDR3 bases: TGCAGTGCAGCCGGGAGGGCTTATGGGAATGAGCAGTTCTTC.

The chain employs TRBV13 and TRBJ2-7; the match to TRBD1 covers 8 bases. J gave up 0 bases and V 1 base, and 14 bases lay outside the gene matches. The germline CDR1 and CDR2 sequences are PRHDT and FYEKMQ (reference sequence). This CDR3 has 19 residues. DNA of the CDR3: TGTGCCAGCAGCTTAGTGATCTGCTTTAACAGGGGGATCTCCTACGAGCAGTACTTC. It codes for CASSLVICFNRGISYEQYF. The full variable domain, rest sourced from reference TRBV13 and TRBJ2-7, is AAGVIQSPRHLIKEKRETATLKCYPIPRHDTVYWYQQGPGQDPQFLISFYEKMQSDKGSIPDRFSAQQFSDYHSELNMSSLELGDSALYFCASSLVICFNRGISYEQYFGPGTRLTVT.

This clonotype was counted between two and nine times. The CDR3 spells CASSLQGQADTEAFF. CDR3 nucleotides: TGTGCCAGCAGCTTACAGGGACAGGCGGACACTGAAGCTTTCTTT. This chain connects TRBV5-4 to TRBJ1-1, with TRBD1 identical over 8 bases. The V and J ends lost 2 bases and 3 bases, in that order; junction bases with no gene match: 6. This CDR3 has 15 amino acids. Per the germline V gene, CDR1 is SGHNT and CDR2 is YYREEE (reference sequence).

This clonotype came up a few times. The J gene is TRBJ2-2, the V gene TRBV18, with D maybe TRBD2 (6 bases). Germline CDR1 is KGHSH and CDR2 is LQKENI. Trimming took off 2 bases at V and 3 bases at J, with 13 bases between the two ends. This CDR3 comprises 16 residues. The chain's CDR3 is CASSPGGAPDTGELFF. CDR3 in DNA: TGTGCCAGCTCACCAGGAGGGGCGCCGGACACCGGGGAGCTGTTTTTT.

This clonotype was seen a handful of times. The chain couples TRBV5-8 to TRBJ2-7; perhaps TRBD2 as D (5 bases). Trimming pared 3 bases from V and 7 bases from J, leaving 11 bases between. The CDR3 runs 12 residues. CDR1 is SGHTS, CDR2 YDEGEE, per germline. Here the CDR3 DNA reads TGTGCCAGCAGCTCCGGACTCCGGGAGCAGTACTTC. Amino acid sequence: CASSSGLREQYF.

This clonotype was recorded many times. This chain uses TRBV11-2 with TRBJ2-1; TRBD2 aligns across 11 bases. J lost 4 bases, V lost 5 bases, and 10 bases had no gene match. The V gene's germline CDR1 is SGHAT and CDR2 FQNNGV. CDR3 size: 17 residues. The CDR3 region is CASSKNTGTSGYNEQFF. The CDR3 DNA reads TGTGCCAGCAGCAAAAATACCGGGACTAGCGGTTACAATGAGCAGTTCTTC. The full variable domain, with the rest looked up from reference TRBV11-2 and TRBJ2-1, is EAGVAQSPRYKIIEKRQSVAFWCNPISGHATLYWYQQILGQGPKLLIQFQNNGVVDDSQLPKDRFSAERLKGVDSTLKIQPAKLEDSAVYLCASSKNTGTSGYNEQFFGPGTRLTVL.

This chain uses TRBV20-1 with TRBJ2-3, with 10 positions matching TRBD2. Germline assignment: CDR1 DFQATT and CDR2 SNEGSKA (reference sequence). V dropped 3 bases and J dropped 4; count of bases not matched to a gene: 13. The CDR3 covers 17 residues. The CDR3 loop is CSASGEWAAGGADTQYF. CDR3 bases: TGCAGTGCTAGTGGGGAGTGGGCAGCGGGAGGGGCAGATACGCAGTATTTT.

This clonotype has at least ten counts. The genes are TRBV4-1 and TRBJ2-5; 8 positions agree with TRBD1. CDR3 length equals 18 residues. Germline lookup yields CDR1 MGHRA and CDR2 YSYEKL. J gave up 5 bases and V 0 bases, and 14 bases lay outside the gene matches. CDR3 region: CASSQDPSQGAQVETQYF. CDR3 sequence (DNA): TGCGCCAGCAGCCAAGATCCATCGCAGGGGGCGCAGGTTGAGACCCAGTACTTC.

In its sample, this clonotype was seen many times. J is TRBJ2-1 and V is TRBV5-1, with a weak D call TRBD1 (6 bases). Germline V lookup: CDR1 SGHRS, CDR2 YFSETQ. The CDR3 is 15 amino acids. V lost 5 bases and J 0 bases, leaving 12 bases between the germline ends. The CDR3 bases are TGCGCCAGCAGTCACAGGGAAAGCTCCTACAATGAGCAGTTCTTC. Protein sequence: CASSHRESSYNEQFF.

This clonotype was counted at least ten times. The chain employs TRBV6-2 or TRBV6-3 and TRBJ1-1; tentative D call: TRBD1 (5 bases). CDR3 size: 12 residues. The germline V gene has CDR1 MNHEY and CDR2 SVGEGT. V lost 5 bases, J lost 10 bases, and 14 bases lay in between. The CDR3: CASSVRGRGAFF. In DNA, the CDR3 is TGTGCCAGCAGTGTTAGGGGCCGAGGAGCTTTCTTT.

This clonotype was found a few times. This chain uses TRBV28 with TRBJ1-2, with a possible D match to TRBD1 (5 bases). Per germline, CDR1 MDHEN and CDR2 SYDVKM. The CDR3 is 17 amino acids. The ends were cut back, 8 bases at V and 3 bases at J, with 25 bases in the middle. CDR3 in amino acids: CASGTGAGPGPDYGYTF. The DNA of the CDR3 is TGTGCCAGCGGTACTGGGGCGGGCCCGGGTCCCGACTATGGCTACACCTTC.